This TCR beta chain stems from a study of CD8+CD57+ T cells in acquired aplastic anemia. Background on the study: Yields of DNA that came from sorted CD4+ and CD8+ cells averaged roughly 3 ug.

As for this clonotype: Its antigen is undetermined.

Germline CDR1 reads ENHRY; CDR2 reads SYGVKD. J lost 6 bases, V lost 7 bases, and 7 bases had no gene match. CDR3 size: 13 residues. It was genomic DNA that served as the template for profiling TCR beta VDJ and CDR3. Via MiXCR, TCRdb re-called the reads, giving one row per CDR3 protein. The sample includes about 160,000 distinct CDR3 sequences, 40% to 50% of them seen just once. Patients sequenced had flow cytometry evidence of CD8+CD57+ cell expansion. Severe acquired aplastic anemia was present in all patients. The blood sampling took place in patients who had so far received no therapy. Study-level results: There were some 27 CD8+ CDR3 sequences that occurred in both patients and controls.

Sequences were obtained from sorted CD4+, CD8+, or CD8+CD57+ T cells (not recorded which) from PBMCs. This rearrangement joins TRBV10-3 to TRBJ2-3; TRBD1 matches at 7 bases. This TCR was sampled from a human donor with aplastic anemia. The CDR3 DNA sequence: TGTGCCATCACTGGGACAGAGGGGGATACGCAGTATTTT. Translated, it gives CAITGTEGDTQYF.